The T cell receptor beta chain described here comes from a study of metastatic and nonmetastatic thyroid tumors. Whole-study context: The authors compared repertoires across blood and tumor or nodule tissue from malignant and benign thyroid patients. Findings and caveats of the study: Malignant thyroid tumors reportedly exceeded benign nodules significantly in TCR beta diversity, with the difference appearing in blood and tumor.

V lost 2 bases, J lost 6 bases, and 19 bases lay in between. Germline loops: CDR1 DFQATT, CDR2 SNEGSKA (reference sequence). The CDR3 totals 15 residues. Before thyroid surgery, none of the patients had received any treatment. In the authors' workflow: A classifier for distant metastasis in papillary thyroid cancer was constructed using CDR3 differences observed across clinicopathological groups. From the PCR reads, TCRdb re-called clones with MiXCR. TCRdb's processing, not the study's, gives the V and J calls here. Altogether some 21,000 clones are present, about 25% being singletons, with the ten largest covering approximately 20%. This clone was seen ten or more times. Its antigen is not identified. Distinct nucleotide sequences in the sample also encode this CDR3.

The source is a female donor with papillary thyroid cancer or a benign thyroid nodule (not recorded which). Some clones in this sample may be carry-over from other donors' samples. The J gene is TRBJ2-5, the V gene TRBV20-1, with a possible D match to TRBD2 (5 bases). Material: blood. The CDR3 nucleotides are TGCAGTGCTAGAACCCCTGAGGGCAATAGGAAGACCCAGTACTTC. It encodes CSARTPEGNRKTQYF.